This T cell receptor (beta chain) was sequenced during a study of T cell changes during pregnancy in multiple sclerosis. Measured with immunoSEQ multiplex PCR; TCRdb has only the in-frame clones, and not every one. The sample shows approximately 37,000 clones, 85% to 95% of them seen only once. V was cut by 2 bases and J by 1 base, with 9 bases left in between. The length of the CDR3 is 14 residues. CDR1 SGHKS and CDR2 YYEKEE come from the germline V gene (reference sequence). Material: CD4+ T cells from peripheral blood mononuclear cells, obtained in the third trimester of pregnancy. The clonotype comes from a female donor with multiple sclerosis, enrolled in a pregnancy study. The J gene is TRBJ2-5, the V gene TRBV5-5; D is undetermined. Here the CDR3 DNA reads TGTGCCAGCAGCTTTATTACAGTCCAAGAGACCCAGTACTTC. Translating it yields CASSFITVQETQYF.